This T cell receptor (beta chain) was identified during a study of T cells in Graves' hyperthyroidism and ophthalmopathy. Study results and limitations: Most clonotypes that expanded in the thyroid above 0.001 also showed up in blood. A model built on 13 V-J features separated ophthalmopathy from stable hyperthyroidism.

TCR beta CDR3 regions were amplified from RNA transcripts. When the TCR CDR3 underwent first-round RT-PCR, the HTBI primer set was used. TCRdb called the multiplex PCR reads again in MiXCR, with one record for every CDR3 protein. This sample has about 700,000 distinct CDR3 sequences, with 45% found just once. Regarding this clonotype: The antigen is undetermined. The junction departs from the called germline gene at one end, perhaps through a read error.

The CDR3 loop spans 15 amino acids. Per germline, CDR1 ENHRY and CDR2 SYGVKD. The sequence was obtained from an adult man with Graves' disease, either hyperthyroidism or ophthalmopathy (not recorded which). This chain joins TRBV10-3 and TRBJ1-4, with D possibly TRBD1 on 5 matching bases. Sequenced sample: peripheral blood or thyroid tissue (not recorded which). CDR3 sequence (DNA): TGTGCCAGCAGTTCGGAGGGGCAGAGTAATGAAAAACTGTTTTTT. Protein sequence: CASSSEGQSNEKLFF.